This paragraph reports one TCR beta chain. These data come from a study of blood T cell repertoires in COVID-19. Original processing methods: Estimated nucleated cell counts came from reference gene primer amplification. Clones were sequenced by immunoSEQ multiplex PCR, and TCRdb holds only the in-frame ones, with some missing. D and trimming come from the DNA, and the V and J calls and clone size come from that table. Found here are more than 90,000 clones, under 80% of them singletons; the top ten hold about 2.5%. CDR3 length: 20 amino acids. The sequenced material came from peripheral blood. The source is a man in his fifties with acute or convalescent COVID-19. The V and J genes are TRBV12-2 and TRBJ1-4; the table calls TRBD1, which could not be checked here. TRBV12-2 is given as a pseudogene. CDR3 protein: CASRLPRHGQGAPYDEKLFF. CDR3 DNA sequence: TGTGCAAGTCGCTTACCCCGGCACGGACAGGGAGCCCCTTATGATGAAAAACTGTTTTTT.